This TCR beta chain was sequenced during a study of OX40 agonist ivuxolimab in advanced cancers. Study-level information: Every patient in dose escalation had hepatocellular carcinoma, melanoma, renal cell or head and neck cancer.

CDR1 is ENHRY and CDR2 is SYGVKD in the germline V gene. Trimming cost V 0 bases and J 0 bases, with 8 bases left between them. This CDR3 spans 15 amino acids. The table came from immunoSEQ multiplex PCR; TCRdb's copy has only in-frame clones and leaves some out. The sample holds some 19,000 clones, 88% seen once. In the case of this clone: What it binds is not known.

The timepoints at which blood was sampled were baseline, cycle 4 day 1, and cycle 7 day 1. Points from the study as a whole: Mean expanded clone counts were higher in CD8+ than CD4+ T cells.

The sequence was collected from an adult with an advanced solid tumor such as melanoma, head and neck, liver or kidney cancer. The chain recombines TRBV10-3 with TRBJ1-1; D call uncertain. The specimen comprised CD4+ or CD8+ T cells sorted from blood, sampled in a trial of the OX40 agonist ivuxolimab. CDR3 in amino acids: CAISESSPMNTEAFF. CDR3 coding DNA: TGTGCCATCAGTGAGTCTTCTCCTATGAACACTGAAGCTTTCTTT.